This is a list of T cell receptor beta chains from one sample in a study of T cell responses to AZD1222 COVID-19 vaccine. Here immunoSEQ multiplex PCR was the method, and the copy in TCRdb shows in-frame clones only, minus some. The sample lists about 140,000 clones, around nine tenths seen once, with roughly 4% in the top ten. The sequences come from peripheral blood, collected 28 days after the second AZD1222 dose. The receptors stem from an adult who received the AZD1222 COVID-19 vaccine. CDR3s include the opening cysteine and the closing phenylalanine or tryptophan. The D gene is left open where the match is weak. For some rows the clone size is stated as once, few or many, or as a class when expanded; others skip it.

d_call,v_call,j_call,clone_size,cdr3_aa,cdr3_nt
TRBD2,TRBV28,TRBJ2-1,NA,CASSFPSGRYEQFF,TGTGCCAGCAGTTTCCCTAGCGGGAGGTACGAGCAGTTCTTC
NA,TRBV12-5,TRBJ1-2,NA,CASGLKGGGLPITVYGYTF,TGTGCTAGTGGTTTAAAGGGAGGGGGTCTCCCAATAACCGTCTATGGCTACACCTTC
TRBD2,TRBV7-2,TRBJ2-2,NA,CASSLTSGTHTGELFF,TGTGCCAGCAGCTTAACTAGCGGGACCCACACCGGGGAGCTGTTTTTT
NA,TRBV5-6,TRBJ1-5,NA,CASQQAGQPQHF,TGTGCCAGTCAACAGGCGGGCCAGCCCCAGCATTTT
NA,TRBV4-1,TRBJ1-1,few,CASSQGAGEAFF,TGCGCCAGCAGCCAAGGGGCAGGGGAAGCTTTCTTT
NA,TRBV2,TRBJ2-1,NA,CASSAESYEQFF,TGTGCCAGCAGTGCGGAAAGCTATGAGCAGTTCTTC
NA,TRBV20-1,TRBJ2-1,NA,CSASLGTTYNEQFF,TGCAGTGCTAGTCTGGGGACAACATACAATGAGCAGTTCTTC
NA,TRBV7-6,TRBJ1-4,NA,CASSLAWGEKLFF,TGTGCCAGCAGCTTAGCGTGGGGAGAAAAACTGTTTTTT
TRBD1,TRBV4-3,TRBJ2-3,once,CASSRQRWGQVEADTQYF,TGCGCCAGCAGCCGCCAAAGATGGGGACAGGTGGAAGCGGATACGCAGTATTTT
NA,TRBV18,TRBJ1-1,NA,CASSPGRDTEAFF,TGTGCCAGCTCACCGGGGAGAGACACTGAAGCTTTCTTT
NA,TRBV7-2,TRBJ2-2,NA,CASSPGGGGAGELFF,TGTGCCAGCAGCCCCGGAGGAGGGGGGGCCGGGGAGCTGTTTTTT
TRBD2,TRBV27,TRBJ2-1,NA,CASSLFTSGTLFYNEQFF,TGTGCCAGCAGTTTATTCACCAGCGGGACCCTATTCTACAATGAGCAGTTCTTC
NA,TRBV7-3,TRBJ1-6,NA,CASSLFSGKVSPLHF,TGTGCCAGCAGCCTTTTTTCAGGGAAGGTGTCACCCCTCCACTTT
TRBD1,TRBV28,TRBJ1-4,NA,CASSSIQGDNEKLFF,TGTGCCAGCAGCAGTATACAGGGGGATAATGAAAAACTGTTTTTT
NA,TRBV12-1,TRBJ1-5,few,CASSFIVRGHQPQHF,TGTGCCAGCAGCTTCATCGTCAGGGGGCACCAGCCCCAGCATTTT
NA,TRBV21-1,TRBJ2-7,NA,CASNWAPEQYF,TGTGCCAGCAACTGGGCCCCCGAGCAGTACTTC
TRBD2,TRBV6-5,TRBJ2-7,NA,CASSRPGSAGGEQYF,TGTGCCAGCAGCCGCCCGGGCAGCGCGGGGGGCGAGCAGTACTTC
TRBD2,TRBV7-2,TRBJ2-5,NA,CASSLVWGGQETQYF,TGTGCCAGCAGCTTAGTTTGGGGGGGGCAAGAGACCCAGTACTTC
NA,TRBV28,TRBJ1-3,NA,CASSFGPFGNTIYF,TGTGCCAGCAGTTTTGGGCCTTTTGGAAACACCATATATTTT